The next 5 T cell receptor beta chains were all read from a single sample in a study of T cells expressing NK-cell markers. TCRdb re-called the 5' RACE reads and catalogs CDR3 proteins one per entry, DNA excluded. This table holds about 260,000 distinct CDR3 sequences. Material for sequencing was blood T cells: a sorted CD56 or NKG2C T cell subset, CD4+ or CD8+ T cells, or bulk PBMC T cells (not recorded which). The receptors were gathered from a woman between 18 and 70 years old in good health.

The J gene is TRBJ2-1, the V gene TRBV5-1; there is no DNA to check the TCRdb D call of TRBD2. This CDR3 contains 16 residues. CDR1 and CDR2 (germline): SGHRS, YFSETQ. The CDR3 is CASSLGDSGTYNEQFF.

The CDR3 loop is CASTPEVPSGNTIYF. V usage is TRBV12-3 or TRBV12-4 and J usage is TRBJ1-3. The CDR3 sequence is 15 residues long.

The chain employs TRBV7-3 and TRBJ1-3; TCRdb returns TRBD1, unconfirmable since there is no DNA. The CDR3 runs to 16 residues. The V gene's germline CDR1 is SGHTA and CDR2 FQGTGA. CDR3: CASSPQGALSGNTIYF.

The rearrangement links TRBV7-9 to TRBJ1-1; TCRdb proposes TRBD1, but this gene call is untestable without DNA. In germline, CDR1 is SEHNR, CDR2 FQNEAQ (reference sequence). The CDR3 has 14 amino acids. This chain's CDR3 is CASTQGASNTEAFF.

The CDR3 sequence is CASSNQPAGGPGEQFF. V and J are TRBV21-1 and TRBJ2-1; TCRdb names TRBD2, which stays unverified in the absence of DNA. TRBV21-1 is described as a pseudogene. The CDR3 is made up of 16 amino acids.